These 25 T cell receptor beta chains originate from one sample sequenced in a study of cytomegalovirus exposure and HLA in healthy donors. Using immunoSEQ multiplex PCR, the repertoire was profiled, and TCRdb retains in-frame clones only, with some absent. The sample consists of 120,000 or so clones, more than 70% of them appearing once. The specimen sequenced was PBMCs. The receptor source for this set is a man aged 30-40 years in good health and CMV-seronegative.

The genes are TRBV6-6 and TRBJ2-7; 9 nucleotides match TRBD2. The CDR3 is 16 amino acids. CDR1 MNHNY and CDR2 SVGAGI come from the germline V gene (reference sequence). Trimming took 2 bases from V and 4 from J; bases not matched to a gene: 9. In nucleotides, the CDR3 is TGTGCCAGCAGTTACGGCGGGAGGGCCTCCATTTACGAGCAGTACTTC. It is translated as CASSYGGRASIYEQYF.

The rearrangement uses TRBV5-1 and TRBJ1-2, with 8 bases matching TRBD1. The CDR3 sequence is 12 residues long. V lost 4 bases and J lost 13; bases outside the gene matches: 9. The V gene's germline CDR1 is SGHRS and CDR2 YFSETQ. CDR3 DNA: TGCGCCAGCAGCACCGGACAGGGCCCAGTCACCTTC. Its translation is CASSTGQGPVTF.

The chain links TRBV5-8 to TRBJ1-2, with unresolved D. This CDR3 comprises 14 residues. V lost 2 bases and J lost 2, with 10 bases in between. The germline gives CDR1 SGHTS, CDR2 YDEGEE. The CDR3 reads CASSFGGQNYGYTF. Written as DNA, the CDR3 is TGTGCCAGCAGCTTTGGTGGGCAGAACTATGGCTACACCTTC. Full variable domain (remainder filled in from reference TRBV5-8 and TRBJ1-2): EAGVTQSPTHLIKTRGQQATLRCSPISGHTSVYWYQQALGLGLQFLLWYDEGEERNRGNFPPRFSGRQFPNYSSELNVNALELEDSALYLCASSFGGQNYGYTFGSGTRLTVV.

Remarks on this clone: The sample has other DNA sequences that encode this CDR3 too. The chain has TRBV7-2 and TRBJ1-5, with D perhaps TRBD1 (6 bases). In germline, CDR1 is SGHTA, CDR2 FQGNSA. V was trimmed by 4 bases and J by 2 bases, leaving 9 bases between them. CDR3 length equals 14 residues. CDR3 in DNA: TGTGCCAGCAGCTCCAGGGGAGGCAATCAGCCCCAGCATTTT. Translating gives CASSSRGGNQPQHF.

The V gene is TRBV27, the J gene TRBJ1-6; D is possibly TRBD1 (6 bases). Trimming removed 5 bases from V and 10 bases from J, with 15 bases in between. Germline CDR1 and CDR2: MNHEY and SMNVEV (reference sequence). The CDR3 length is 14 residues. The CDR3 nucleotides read TGTGCCAGCAGTACAGGGAGAGTGGGGTCACCCCTCCACTTT. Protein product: CASSTGRVGSPLHF.

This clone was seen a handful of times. The CDR3 DNA reads TGTGCCAGTAGTCTCGACAGGGGAGGTTCGGACGAGCAGTACTTC. It yields the protein CASSLDRGGSDEQYF. The chain has TRBV19 and TRBJ2-7, with 8 bases aligning to TRBD1. Unmatched junction bases numbered 11, after V lost 5 bases and J lost 5 bases. Looked up from germline, CDR1 is LNHDA and CDR2 is SQIVND (reference sequence). The CDR3 extends over 15 amino acids.

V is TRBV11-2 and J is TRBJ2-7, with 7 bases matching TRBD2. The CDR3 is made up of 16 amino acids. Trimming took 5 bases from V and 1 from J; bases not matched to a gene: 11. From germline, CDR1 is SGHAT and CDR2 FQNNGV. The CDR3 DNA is TGTGCCAGCAGCCGCCTGTGGCGGGAGACTTCCTACGAGCAGTACTTC. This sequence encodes CASSRLWRETSYEQYF.

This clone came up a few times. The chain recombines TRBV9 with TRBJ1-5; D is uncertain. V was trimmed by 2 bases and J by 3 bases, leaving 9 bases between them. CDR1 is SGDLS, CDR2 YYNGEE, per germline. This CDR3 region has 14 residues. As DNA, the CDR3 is TGTGCCAGCAGCGTTGGGCAGTACAATCAGCCCCAGCATTTT. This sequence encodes CASSVGQYNQPQHF.

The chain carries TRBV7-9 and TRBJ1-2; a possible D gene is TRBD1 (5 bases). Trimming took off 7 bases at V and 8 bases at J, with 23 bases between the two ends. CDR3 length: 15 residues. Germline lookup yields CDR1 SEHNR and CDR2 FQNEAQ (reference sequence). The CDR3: CASTPLASRVGGYTF. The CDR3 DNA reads TGTGCCAGCACCCCATTAGCCAGCAGGGTGGGAGGCTACACCTTC.

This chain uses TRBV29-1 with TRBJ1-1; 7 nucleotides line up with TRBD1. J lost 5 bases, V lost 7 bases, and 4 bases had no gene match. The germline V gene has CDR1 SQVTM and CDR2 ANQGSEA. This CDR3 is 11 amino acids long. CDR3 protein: CSANRGTEAFF. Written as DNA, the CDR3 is TGCAGCGCAAACAGGGGAACTGAAGCTTTCTTT.

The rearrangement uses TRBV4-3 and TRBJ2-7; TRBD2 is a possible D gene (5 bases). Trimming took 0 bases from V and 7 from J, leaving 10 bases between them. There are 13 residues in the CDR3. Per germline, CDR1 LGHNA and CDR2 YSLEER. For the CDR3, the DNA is TGCGCCAGCAGCCAAGATCGGGGTGTGGAGCAGTACTTC. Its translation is CASSQDRGVEQYF.

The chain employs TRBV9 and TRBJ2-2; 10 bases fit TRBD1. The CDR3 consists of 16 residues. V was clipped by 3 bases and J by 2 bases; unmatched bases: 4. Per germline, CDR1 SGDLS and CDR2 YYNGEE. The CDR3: CASSDRTGGNTGELFF. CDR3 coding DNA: TGTGCCAGCAGCGACCGGACAGGGGGAAACACCGGGGAGCTGTTTTTT.

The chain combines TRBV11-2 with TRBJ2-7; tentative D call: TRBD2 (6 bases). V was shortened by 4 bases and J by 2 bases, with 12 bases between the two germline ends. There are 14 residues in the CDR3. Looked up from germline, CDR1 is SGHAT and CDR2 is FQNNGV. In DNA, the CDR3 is TGTGCCAGCAGCTGGGGGGACCTTCCCTACGAGCAGTACTTC. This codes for CASSWGDLPYEQYF.

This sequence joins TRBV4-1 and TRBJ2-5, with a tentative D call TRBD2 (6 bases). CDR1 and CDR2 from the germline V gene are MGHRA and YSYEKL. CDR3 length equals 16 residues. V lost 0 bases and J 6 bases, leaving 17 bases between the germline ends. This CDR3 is CASSQDNGGGGKTQYF. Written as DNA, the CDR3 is TGCGCCAGCAGCCAAGATAACGGGGGAGGAGGAAAGACCCAGTACTTC.

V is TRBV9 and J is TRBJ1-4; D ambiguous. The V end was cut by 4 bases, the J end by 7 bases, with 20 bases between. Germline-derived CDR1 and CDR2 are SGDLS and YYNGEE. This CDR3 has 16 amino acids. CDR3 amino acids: CASSPRESAAGEKLFF. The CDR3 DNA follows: TGTGCCAGCAGCCCCCGGGAATCGGCGGCAGGTGAAAAACTGTTTTTT.

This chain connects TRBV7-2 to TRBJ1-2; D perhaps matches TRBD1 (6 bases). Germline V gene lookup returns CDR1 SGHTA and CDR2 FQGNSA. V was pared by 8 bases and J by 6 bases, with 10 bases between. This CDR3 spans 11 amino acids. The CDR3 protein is CASSGQNGYTF. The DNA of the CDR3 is TGTGCCAGCTCCGGACAGAATGGCTACACCTTC.

CDR3 amino acids: CASSTDRDSFYEQYF. The DNA for the CDR3 is TGCGCCAGCAGCACTGACCGGGACAGTTTCTACGAGCAGTACTTC. The chain recombines TRBV4-3 with TRBJ2-7; 7 bases match TRBD1. CDR1 is LGHNA and CDR2 is YSLEER in the germline V gene. The CDR3 loop spans 15 amino acids. V shed 5 bases, J shed 3 bases, and the junction held 10 bases outside the gene matches.

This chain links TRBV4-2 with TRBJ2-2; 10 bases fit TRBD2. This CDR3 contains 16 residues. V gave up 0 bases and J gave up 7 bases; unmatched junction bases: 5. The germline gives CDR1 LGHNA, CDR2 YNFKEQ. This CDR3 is CASSQDLAGEVGELFF. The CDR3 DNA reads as TGTGCCAGCAGCCAAGATCTAGCGGGAGAGGTCGGGGAGCTGTTTTTT.

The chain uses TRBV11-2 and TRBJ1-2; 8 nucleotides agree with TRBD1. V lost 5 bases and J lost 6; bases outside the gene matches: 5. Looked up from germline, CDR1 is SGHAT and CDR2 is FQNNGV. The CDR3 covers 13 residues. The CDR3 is CASSTRTGNGYTF. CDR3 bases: TGTGCCAGCAGCACGCGGACAGGGAATGGCTACACCTTC.

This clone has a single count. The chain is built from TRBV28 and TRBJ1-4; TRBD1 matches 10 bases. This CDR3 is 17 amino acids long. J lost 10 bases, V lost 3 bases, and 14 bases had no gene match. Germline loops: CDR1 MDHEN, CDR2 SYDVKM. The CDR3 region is CASSFGGSGTGVGKLFF. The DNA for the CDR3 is TGTGCCAGCAGTTTTGGGGGATCCGGGACAGGGGTTGGAAAACTGTTTTTT.

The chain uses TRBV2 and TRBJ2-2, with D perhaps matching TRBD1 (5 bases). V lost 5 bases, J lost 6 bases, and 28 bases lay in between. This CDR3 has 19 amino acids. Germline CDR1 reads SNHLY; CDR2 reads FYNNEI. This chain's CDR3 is CASSPLNLRQIGSPGELFF. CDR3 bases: TGTGCCAGCAGTCCACTCAATCTTCGACAGATTGGTTCTCCCGGGGAGCTGTTTTTT.

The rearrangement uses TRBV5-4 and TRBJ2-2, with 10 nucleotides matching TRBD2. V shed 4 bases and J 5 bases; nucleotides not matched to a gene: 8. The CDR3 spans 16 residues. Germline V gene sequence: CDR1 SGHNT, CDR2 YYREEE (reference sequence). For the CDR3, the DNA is TGTGCCAGCAGCCCTCGACTAGCGGGTGATACCGGGGAGCTGTTTTTT. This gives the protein CASSPRLAGDTGELFF.

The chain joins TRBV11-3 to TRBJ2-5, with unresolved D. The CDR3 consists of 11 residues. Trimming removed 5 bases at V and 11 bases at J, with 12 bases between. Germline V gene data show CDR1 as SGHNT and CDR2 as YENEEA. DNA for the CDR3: TGTGCCAGCAGCCTCCCCCCGTCTCAGTACTTC. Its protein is CASSLPPSQYF.

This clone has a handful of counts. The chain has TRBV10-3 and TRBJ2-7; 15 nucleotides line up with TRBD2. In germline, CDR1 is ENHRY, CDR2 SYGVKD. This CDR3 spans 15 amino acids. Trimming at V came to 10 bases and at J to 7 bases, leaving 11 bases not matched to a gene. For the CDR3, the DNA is TGTGCCACCAAGGGGACTAGCGGGAGGTCCCGAGAGCAGTACTTC. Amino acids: CATKGTSGRSREQYF.

The CDR3 is CASSPRRGWTEAFF. For the CDR3, the DNA is TGTGCCAGCAGCCCCCGGCGAGGGTGGACTGAAGCTTTCTTT. This chain joins TRBV7-8 and TRBJ1-1; no firm D call. Germline values: CDR1 SGHVS, CDR2 FQNEAQ. The V end lost 5 bases, the J end lost 5 bases, and 15 bases lay between the germline ends. The CDR3 extends over 14 amino acids.